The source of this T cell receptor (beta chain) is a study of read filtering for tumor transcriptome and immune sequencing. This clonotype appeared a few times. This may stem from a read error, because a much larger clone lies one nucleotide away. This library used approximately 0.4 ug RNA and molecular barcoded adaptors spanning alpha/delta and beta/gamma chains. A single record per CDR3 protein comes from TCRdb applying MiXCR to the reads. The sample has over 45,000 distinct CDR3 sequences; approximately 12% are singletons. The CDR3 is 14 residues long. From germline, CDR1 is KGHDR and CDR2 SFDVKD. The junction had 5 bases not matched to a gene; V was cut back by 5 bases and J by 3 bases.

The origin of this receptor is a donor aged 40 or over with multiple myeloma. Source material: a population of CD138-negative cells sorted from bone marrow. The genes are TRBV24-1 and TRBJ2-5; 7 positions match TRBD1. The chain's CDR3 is CATSVPGGKETQYF. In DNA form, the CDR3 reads TGTGCCACCAGTGTTCCAGGGGGTAAAGAGACCCAGTACTTC.